The clone carrying this T cell receptor beta chain was counted only a few times. This entry comes from a study of patients and donors after allogeneic stem cell transplantation. TCRdb reprocessed the RT-PCR reads with MiXCR, giving one entry per CDR3 protein. Of over 150,000 distinct CDR3 sequences listed, 41% were seen once; the top ten hold 33%. The CDR3 sequence is 14 residues long. The ends were cut back, 6 bases at V and 0 bases at J, with 14 bases in the middle. The V gene's germline CDR1 is DFQATT and CDR2 SNEGSKA (reference sequence). The source of this sequence is a human donor who was either an allogeneic HSCT recipient or a stem cell or donor lymphocyte infusion donor (not recorded which). It is not recorded whose cells these are; they may come from a transplant donor. J is TRBJ1-1 and V is TRBV20-1; D is possibly TRBD1 (6 bases). Sequencing input: blood, either unsorted or a sorted T cell fraction (not recorded which). CDR3 sequence: CSADPGVMNTEAFF. CDR3 bases: TGCAGTGCGGATCCAGGGGTCATGAACACTGAAGCTTTCTTT.